This TCR beta chain is drawn from a study of OX40 agonist ivuxolimab in advanced cancers. Study as a whole: Patients received ivuxolimab, an agonistic anti-OX40 (CD134) antibody. General study results and limits: Among some nonresponders, normalized T-cell clonal expansion was also low.

Sample share makes this clone medium-sized (0.01 to 0.1%). Its target is unknown. Researchers took blood at baseline, on cycle 4 day 1, and on cycle 7 day 1. CDR3 length: 14 residues. V lost 2 bases to trimming and J lost 5 bases; unmatched junction nucleotides: 3. Per germline, CDR1 MGHRA and CDR2 YSYEKL. Assay used: immunoSEQ multiplex PCR; TCRdb lists only in-frame clones, some missing. The table lists 50,000 to 80,000 clones, 70% to 90% of them singletons. V gene TRBV4-1 combines with J gene TRBJ2-5; TRBD2 matches at 9 bases. Sample: CD4+ or CD8+ T cells sorted from blood, taken in a trial of the OX40 agonist ivuxolimab. The TCR originated in an adult with an advanced solid tumor such as melanoma, head and neck, liver or kidney cancer. CDR3 DNA sequence: TGCGCCAGCAGCCAATTAGCGGGGGAGGAGACCCAGTACTTC. Protein product: CASSQLAGEETQYF.